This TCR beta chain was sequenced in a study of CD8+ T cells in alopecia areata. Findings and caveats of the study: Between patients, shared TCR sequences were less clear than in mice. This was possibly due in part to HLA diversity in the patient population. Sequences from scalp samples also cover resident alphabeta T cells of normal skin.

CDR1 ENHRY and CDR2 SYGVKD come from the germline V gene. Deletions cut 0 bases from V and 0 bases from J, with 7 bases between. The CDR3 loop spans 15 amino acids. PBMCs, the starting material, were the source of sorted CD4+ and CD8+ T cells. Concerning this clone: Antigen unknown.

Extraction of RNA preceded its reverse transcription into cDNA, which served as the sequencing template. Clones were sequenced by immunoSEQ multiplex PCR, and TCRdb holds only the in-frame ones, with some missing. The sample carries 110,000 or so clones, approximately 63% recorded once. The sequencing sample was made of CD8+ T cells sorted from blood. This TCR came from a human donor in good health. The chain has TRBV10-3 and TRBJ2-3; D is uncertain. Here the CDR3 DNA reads TGTGCCATCAGTGAGTCGACATATAGCACAGATACGCAGTATTTT. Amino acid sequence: CAISESTYSTDTQYF.